This T cell receptor delta chain was profiled in a study of gamma-delta T cells after stem cell transplantation. TCRdb re-processed the RT-PCR reads via CATT. Here the sample spans about 4,600 delta-chain clones, 1.5% to 2% being singletons. This CDR3 region has 16 residues. The germline gives CDR1 GEAIGNYY, CDR2 EKD. As regards this clone: TCRdb's entry gives the protein of a much larger clone, which mismatches this DNA's translation at residue 4, likely from a read error; the protein reported here is translated from the DNA.

The chain uses TRDV2 and TRDJ1; TRDD3 might be the D (6 bases). Sequencing was done on a sample of gamma-delta T cells. The sequence derives from a human donor. It is not recorded whose cells these are; they may come from a transplant donor. CDR3 loop: CACGTVGGGNTDKLIF. The CDR3 DNA reads TGTGCCTGTGGCACCGTTGGGGGGGGAAACACCGATAAACTCATCTTT.